The 17 T cell receptor beta chains below come from one sample, sequenced in a study of blood T cell repertoires in COVID-19. TCRdb's copy holds only in-frame clones and misses some; the assay was immunoSEQ multiplex PCR. The repertoire consists of under 200,000 clones, with 90% occurring once and the leading ten covering 0.45% to 0.65%. What was sequenced was peripheral blood. The origin of the receptors is a man aged 50-59 years with acute or convalescent COVID-19.

J is TRBJ1-5 and V is TRBV27, with 8 bases aligning to TRBD1. Germline-derived CDR1 and CDR2 are MNHEY and SMNVEV (reference sequence). This CDR3 comprises 15 residues. Germline trimming cut 6 bases from V and 0 bases from J; bases unmatched to any gene: 4. DNA of the CDR3: TGTGCCAGCAGACAACAGGGGGTTAGCAATCAGCCCCAGCATTTT. Residues: CASRQQGVSNQPQHF.

The chain combines TRBV30 with TRBJ2-7; 7 nucleotides agree with TRBD1. With 0 bases clipped from V and 3 bases from J, the junction kept 11 bases outside the gene matches. This CDR3 comprises 16 residues. Germline V gene sequence: CDR1 GTSNPN, CDR2 SVGIG (reference sequence). The CDR3 nucleotides are TGTGCCTGGAGTGTAAGGCGCACAGGGGCCTTCTACGAGCAGTACTTC. Protein sequence: CAWSVRRTGAFYEQYF.

The V and J genes are TRBV24-1 and TRBJ2-1, with D unclear. The germline CDR1 and CDR2 sequences are KGHDR and SFDVKD. This CDR3 region has 13 residues. The V and J ends lost 1 base and 12 bases respectively, with 12 bases between them. The CDR3 loop is CATSDFDSVRQFF. Written as DNA, the CDR3 is TGTGCCACCAGTGATTTCGACTCAGTGAGGCAGTTCTTC.

The chain links TRBV28 to TRBJ2-2; possible D gene TRBD2, 6 bases. Trimming left V 3 bases short and J 7 bases short, with 9 bases between. This CDR3 is built from 13 residues. Looked up from germline, CDR1 is MDHEN and CDR2 is SYDVKM. DNA for the CDR3: TGTGCCAGCAGTTTCGGGGGTGGCGGGGAGCTGTTTTTT. Protein product: CASSFGGGGELFF.

The chain carries TRBV7-9 and TRBJ2-1; tentative D call: TRBD1 (5 bases). The V end lost 5 bases, the J end lost 7 bases, and 15 bases lay between the germline ends. The CDR3 is 14 amino acids. Germline V gene data show CDR1 as SEHNR and CDR2 as FQNEAQ (reference sequence). The CDR3 loop reads CASSPRKAGNEQFF. In nucleotides, the CDR3 is TGTGCCAGCAGCCCGCGCAAGGCAGGGAATGAGCAGTTCTTC.

V is TRBV6-2 or TRBV6-3 and J is TRBJ2-5; the D gene is possibly TRBD2 (5 bases). This CDR3 region has 15 residues. Germline V gene lookup returns CDR1 MNHEY and CDR2 SVGEGT. The V and J ends lost 2 bases and 5 bases respectively, with 15 bases between them. This CDR3 is CASSYLLAGRETQYF. DNA for the CDR3: TGTGCCAGCAGTTACCTCCTAGCTGGGCGGGAGACCCAGTACTTC.

This chain connects TRBV7-9 to TRBJ2-1; 7 bases fit TRBD1. The CDR3 is made up of 13 amino acids. V was pared by 4 bases and J by 8 bases, with 5 bases of the junction left unmatched. CDR1 is SEHNR, CDR2 FQNEAQ, per germline (reference sequence). DNA of the CDR3: TGTGCCAGCAGCTCACAGGGGACATATGAGCAGTTCTTC. Its protein product is CASSSQGTYEQFF.

The V gene is TRBV27, the J gene TRBJ1-1, with D possibly TRBD1 on 6 matching bases. V was shortened by 0 bases and J by 1 base, with 9 bases between the two germline ends. This CDR3 spans 15 amino acids. Per the germline V gene, CDR1 is MNHEY and CDR2 is SMNVEV (reference sequence). This CDR3 reads CASSLSAGANTEAFF. In nucleotides, the CDR3 is TGTGCCAGCAGTTTATCGGCAGGGGCGAACACTGAAGCTTTCTTT.

V usage is TRBV5-1 and J usage is TRBJ1-4; weak D call: TRBD1 (5 bases). V lost 0 bases and J lost 4, with 13 bases in between. CDR1 and CDR2 from the germline V gene are SGHRS and YFSETQ. The CDR3 totals 16 residues. CDR3 bases: TGCGCCAGCAGCTTGGGCTCCATTAGGGGTAATGAAAAACTGTTTTTT. As protein: CASSLGSIRGNEKLFF.

A few counts support this clone. The gene calls are TRBV5-6 and TRBJ2-5; D possibly corresponds to TRBD1 (6 bases). From germline, CDR1 is SGHDT and CDR2 YYEEEE. The CDR3 is made up of 14 amino acids. Trimming removed 4 bases at V and 1 base at J, with 11 bases between. The CDR3 here is CASSKAGVQETQYF. The CDR3 nucleotides read TGTGCCAGCAGCAAAGCAGGGGTCCAAGAGACCCAGTACTTC. The full variable domain, with the rest looked up from reference TRBV5-6 and TRBJ2-5, is DAGVTQSPTHLIKTRGQQVTLRCSPKSGHDTVSWYQQALGQGPQFIFQYYEEEERQRGNFPDRFSGHQFPNYSSELNVNALLLGDSALYLCASSKAGVQETQYFGPGTRLLVL.

V and J are TRBV3-1 (or the pseudogene TRBV3-2) and TRBJ2-2, with TRBD1 matching 9 bases. Germline-derived CDR1 and CDR2 are LGHDT and YNNKEL (reference sequence). This CDR3 is built from 15 residues. The junction had 5 bases not matched to a gene; V was cut back by 4 bases and J by 5 bases. The CDR3 bases are TGTGCCAGCAGCCCCTCCGGGACAGGGACCGGGGAGCTGTTTTTT. Protein: CASSPSGTGTGELFF.

The chain employs TRBV10-1 and TRBJ2-7; possibly TRBD1 for D (5 bases). The germline gives CDR1 WNHNN, CDR2 SYGVQD (reference sequence). The CDR3 extends over 15 amino acids. The V end lost 3 bases, the J end lost 4 bases, and 16 bases lay between the germline ends. The CDR3 nucleotides read TGCGCCAGCAGTGAAGGGGTCCTATACCGGTACGAGCAGTACGTC. Protein sequence: CASSEGVLYRYEQYV.

Only a few counts were recorded for this clone. The rearrangement uses TRBV23-1 and TRBJ1-4, with TRBD1 as a possible D gene (6 bases). TRBV23-1 is designated an ORF whose function remains uncertain. The CDR3 runs 13 residues. V was trimmed by 5 bases and J by 8 bases, leaving 12 bases between them. Here the CDR3 DNA reads TGCGCCAGCAGTACCTTAGACAGGGAAAAACTGTTTTTT. Protein product: CASSTLDREKLFF.

The chain carries TRBV6-2 or TRBV6-3 and TRBJ2-5, with 7 bases fitting TRBD2. The V segment lost 5 bases and the J segment 1 base; nucleotides outside the gene matches: 4. This CDR3 has 14 residues. Germline V gene sequence: CDR1 MNHEY, CDR2 SVGEGT. CDR3 bases: TGTGCCAGCAGTCCGCGGGGGTCCCAAGAGACCCAGTACTTC. Translating gives CASSPRGSQETQYF.

The V and J genes are TRBV30 and TRBJ1-5, with a weak D call TRBD1 (5 bases). The CDR3 sequence is 16 residues long. Germline-derived CDR1 and CDR2 are GTSNPN and SVGIG (reference sequence). Trimming stripped 2 bases from V and 2 bases from J, with 16 bases between. CDR3 amino acids: CAWSNRQFGGNQPQHF. The DNA for the CDR3 is TGTGCCTGGAGTAATAGACAGTTTGGTGGCAATCAGCCCCAGCATTTT.

This chain links TRBV7-9 with TRBJ2-1; a weak D match, TRBD2 (6 bases). Germline V gives CDR1 SEHNR, CDR2 FQNEAQ (reference sequence). The CDR3 is 15 residues long. Trimming removed 4 bases from V and 6 bases from J, with 16 bases in between. The CDR3 loop reads CASSSGLYRGNEQFF. CDR3 nucleotides: TGTGCCAGCAGCTCGGGACTTTACCGGGGCAATGAGCAGTTCTTC.

The chain uses TRBV19 and TRBJ1-5, with TRBD1 as a possible D gene (6 bases). Looked up from germline, CDR1 is LNHDA and CDR2 is SQIVND (reference sequence). The germline V and J ends were trimmed by 5 bases and 2 bases, with 13 bases remaining between them. The CDR3 is 15 amino acids. The CDR3 loop reads CASSGTSSGNQPQHF. Written as DNA, the CDR3 is TGTGCCAGTAGTGGGACATCGTCGGGCAATCAGCCCCAGCATTTT.